This T cell receptor beta chain was obtained from a study of control samples from healthy donors and cancer patients. The assay was immunoSEQ multiplex PCR, and TCRdb's table has in-frame clones only and misses some. The repertoire holds 40,000 to 50,000 clones, with roughly 94% as singletons. The TCR sequence derives from a man in his 60s in good health. The sample was blood.

The CDR3 DNA follows: TGTGCCACCAGTAGGGGGACTAGCGGGACGGCGGATGAGACCCAGTACTTC. Amino acids: CATSRGTSGTADETQYF. This sequence joins TRBV15 and TRBJ2-5; 13 bases align to TRBD2. Germline assignment: CDR1 LNHNV and CDR2 YYDKDF (reference sequence). This CDR3 region has 17 residues. V lost 6 bases and J lost 5; bases outside the gene matches: 12.